A single sample is the source of the 23 T cell receptor beta chains below, sequenced in a study of CD8 T cells in ankylosing spondylitis. TCRdb fed the 5' RACE reads into MiXCR, producing one record per CDR3 protein. The table has under 300,000 distinct CDR3 sequences, more than 9% seen once. Source material: blood, either unsorted or a sorted T cell fraction (not recorded which). The receptor set was obtained from a male donor with ankylosing spondylitis or in good health (not recorded which).

This clonotype was observed at least ten times. This chain links TRBV4-1 with TRBJ2-1, with 8 bases that match TRBD2. This CDR3 has 18 residues. With V trimmed by 0 bases and J by 6 bases, 13 bases remained unmatched. Germline V gene sequence: CDR1 MGHRA, CDR2 YSYEKL. For the CDR3, the DNA is TGCGCCAGCAGCCAAGATTTCCGGGGGGGTGTGGGGGGCAATGAGCAGTTCTTC. Encoded protein: CASSQDFRGGVGGNEQFF.

This clonotype was recorded at least ten times. The chain joins TRBV15 to TRBJ2-7; perhaps D is TRBD1 or TRBD2 (5 bases each). This CDR3 region has 14 residues. The ends were cut back, 5 bases at V and 1 base at J, with 12 bases in the middle. CDR1 is LNHNV and CDR2 is YYDKDF in the germline V gene (reference sequence). The CDR3 DNA follows: TGTGCCACCAGCGACGGCTGGGGGTCCTACGAGCAGTACTTC. It codes for CATSDGWGSYEQYF.

Ten or more counts support this clonotype. This chain links TRBV12-3 or TRBV12-4 with TRBJ1-2, with 7 bases lining up with TRBD1. The CDR3 consists of 13 residues. J lost 4 bases, V lost 9 bases, and 8 bases had no gene match. The CDR3 region is CASTDRVGYGYTF. In DNA form, the CDR3 reads TGTGCCAGTACTGACAGGGTGGGCTATGGCTACACCTTC.

This clonotype has ten or more counts. The V gene is TRBV30, the J gene TRBJ2-4; D ambiguous. There are 13 residues in the CDR3. Per the germline V gene, CDR1 is GTSNPN and CDR2 is SVGIG (reference sequence). Trimming shortened V by 0 bases and J by 7 bases, and 10 bases separated the two germline ends. CDR3: CAWSVGQRNIQYF. The CDR3 nucleotides read TGTGCCTGGAGTGTAGGGCAAAGGAACATTCAGTACTTC.

Ten or more counts support this clonotype. The CDR3 here is CASSPRILDGSGNTIYF. The CDR3, as DNA: TGCGCCAGCAGCCCACGAATTTTGGACGGATCTGGAAACACCATATATTTT. The chain combines TRBV5-1 with TRBJ1-3; D call uncertain. There are 17 residues in the CDR3. The germline CDR1 and CDR2 sequences are SGHRS and YFSETQ. The V end lost 4 bases, the J end lost 1 base, and 18 bases lay between the germline ends.

This clonotype was picked up many times. V and J are TRBV20-1 and TRBJ2-1; D not resolved. V was cut by 3 bases and J by 0 bases, with 9 bases left in between. The CDR3 spans 14 residues. Germline loops: CDR1 DFQATT, CDR2 SNEGSKA (reference sequence). The CDR3, as DNA: TGCAGTGCTAGTAAGCGCAGCTCCTACAATGAGCAGTTCTTC. Translated: CSASKRSSYNEQFF.

This clonotype was recorded at least ten times. The J gene is TRBJ2-5, the V gene TRBV11-2; D gene ambiguous. V was cut by 0 bases and J by 9 bases, with 14 bases left in between. Germline V lookup: CDR1 SGHAT, CDR2 FQNNGV. The CDR3 length is 14 residues. CDR3 in DNA: TGTGCCAGCAGCTTAGACCCCACCCCAGGATCCCAGTACTTC. This gives the protein CASSLDPTPGSQYF.

This clonotype was found a few times. The CDR3 reads CASSPSRTGAGYTF. In DNA form, the CDR3 reads TGTGCCAGCTCCCCATCCCGGACAGGTGCTGGCTACACCTTC. This chain joins TRBV18 and TRBJ1-2; 7 nucleotides match TRBD1. The CDR3 is 14 amino acids. CDR1 is KGHSH and CDR2 is LQKENI in the germline V gene. V lost 6 bases to trimming and J lost 7 bases; unmatched junction nucleotides: 11.

This clonotype was observed many times. This rearrangement joins TRBV6-2 or TRBV6-3 to TRBJ2-5; 7 positions agree with TRBD1. Germline V gene lookup returns CDR1 MNHEY and CDR2 SVGEGT. V shed 5 bases, J shed 1 base, and the junction held 7 bases outside the gene matches. CDR3 length: 15 amino acids. The CDR3 DNA reads as TGTGCCAGCAGTAAGGGACAGACGTTCCAAGAGACCCAGTACTTC. This sequence encodes CASSKGQTFQETQYF.

This clonotype was found many times. V and J are TRBV25-1 and TRBJ1-2; possible D gene TRBD1, 5 bases. V shed 8 bases and J shed 7 bases, with 17 bases lying between them. Per the germline V gene, CDR1 is MGHDK and CDR2 is SYGVNS. CDR3 length: 13 residues. The DNA of the CDR3 is TGTGCCAGCCTTGGTGGGAGGGGAGCTGGCTACACCTTC. Its protein product is CASLGGRGAGYTF.

This clonotype was observed many times. This chain joins TRBV7-6 and TRBJ2-1; 7 bases agree with TRBD1. The CDR3 sequence is 16 residues long. The germline V gene encodes CDR1 SGHVS and CDR2 FNYEAQ. V shed 5 bases and J 2 bases; nucleotides not matched to a gene: 9. CDR3 bases: TGTGCCAGCAGCATTTCAGGGGGAAGGCCCTACAATGAGCAGTTCTTC. Translating it yields CASSISGGRPYNEQFF. Full variable domain (remainder filled in from reference TRBV7-6 and TRBJ2-1): GAGVSQSPRYKVTKRGQDVALRCDPISGHVSLYWYRQALGQGPEFLTYFNYEAQQDKSGLPNDRFSAERPEGSISTLTIQRTEQRDSAMYRCASSISGGRPYNEQFFGPGTRLTVL.

This clonotype appeared many times. The chain joins TRBV7-6 to TRBJ1-5, with TRBD1 as a possible D gene (5 bases). Germline V CDR1 and CDR2: SGHVS, FNYEAQ. This CDR3 has 15 residues. V dropped 2 bases and J dropped 2 bases, with 10 bases sitting between them. The CDR3 coding sequence is TGTGCCAGCAGCTTACAGGCGGGGGGCAATCAGCCCCAGCATTTT. Translation gives CASSLQAGGNQPQHF. The complete variable domain, with remaining parts taken from reference TRBV7-6 and TRBJ1-5, reads GAGVSQSPRYKVTKRGQDVALRCDPISGHVSLYWYRQALGQGPEFLTYFNYEAQQDKSGLPNDRFSAERPEGSISTLTIQRTEQRDSAMYRCASSLQAGGNQPQHFGDGTRLSIL.

J is TRBJ2-1 and V is TRBV6-5; no clear D. The V gene lost 0 bases and the J gene lost 0 bases, with 6 bases spanning the gap. The CDR3 contains 15 residues. Germline values: CDR1 MNHEY, CDR2 SVGAGI. CDR3 sequence: CASSYSKGSYNEQFF. CDR3 nucleotide sequence: TGTGCCAGCAGTTACTCGAAGGGCTCCTACAATGAGCAGTTCTTC.

This clonotype showed up many times. The chain combines TRBV20-1 with TRBJ2-3; 9 bases map to TRBD1. CDR3 length: 13 amino acids. CDR1 and CDR2 (germline): DFQATT, SNEGSKA (reference sequence). V lost 6 bases to trimming and J lost 3 bases; unmatched junction nucleotides: 4. For the CDR3, the DNA is TGCAGTGCACCGGACAGGGGTACAGATACGCAGTATTTT. It encodes CSAPDRGTDTQYF.

In its sample, this clonotype was seen many times. CDR3 amino acids: CASSFHGAQPQHF. The CDR3, as DNA: TGTGCCAGCAGCTTCCATGGGGCTCAGCCCCAGCATTTT. The chain has TRBV7-2 and TRBJ1-5; TRBD1 might be the D (5 bases). The CDR3 spans 13 residues. Looked up from germline, CDR1 is SGHTA and CDR2 is FQGNSA. V was clipped by 3 bases and J by 6 bases, with 9 bases between them.

Many counts were recorded for this clonotype. The germline gene is not matched at one end of the junction; a read error may be the cause. The chain has TRBV18 and TRBJ1-3, with 10 bases identical to TRBD1. Germline CDR1 and CDR2: KGHSH and LQKENI. The CDR3 extends over 13 amino acids. The CDR3 nucleotides are TGTGCCAGCTCACCACTGACAGGGGGCACGGCATTTTTT. Translation: CASSPLTGGTAFF. The full variable domain, with the rest looked up from reference TRBV18 and TRBJ1-3, is NAGVMQNPRHLVRRRGQEARLRCSPMKGHSHVYWYRQLPEEGLKFMVYLQKENIIDESGMPKERFSAEFPKEGPSILRIQQVVRGDSAAYFCASSPLTGGTAFFGEGSWLTVV.

The chain carries TRBV12-3 or TRBV12-4 and TRBJ2-1, with TRBD2 matching over 13 bases. The junction had 8 bases not matched to a gene; V was cut back by 3 bases and J by 9 bases. This CDR3 is built from 16 residues. CDR3 DNA: TGTGCCAGCAGTTTTTCGGGGACTAGCGGGATTACTGAGCAGTTCTTC. It is translated as CASSFSGTSGITEQFF.

This clonotype was detected ten times or more. The gene calls are TRBV29-1 and TRBJ2-1; D is ambiguous. This CDR3 contains 15 residues. Per germline, CDR1 SQVTM and CDR2 ANQGSEA. V lost 7 bases, J lost 0 bases, and 16 bases lay in between. CDR3 in DNA: TGCAGCGACGGAGTTGTGGGTCCCTCCTACAATGAGCAGTTCTTC. This gives the protein CSDGVVGPSYNEQFF.

The table lists this clonotype with many counts. This sequence joins TRBV12-3 or TRBV12-4 and TRBJ1-5; no reliable D call. Trimming pared 3 bases from V and 0 bases from J, leaving 6 bases between. The CDR3 totals 14 residues. The CDR3 nucleotides are TGTGCCAGCAGTTTCCCGGGTAGCAATCAGCCCCAGCATTTT. Protein sequence: CASSFPGSNQPQHF.

This clonotype was seen repeatedly, ten times or more. The chain employs TRBV20-1 and TRBJ1-1, with D unresolved. The CDR3 loop spans 12 amino acids. V was pared by 3 bases and J by 2 bases, with 7 bases between. The germline V gene has CDR1 DFQATT and CDR2 SNEGSKA (reference sequence). DNA of the CDR3: TGCAGTGCTAGCTGGACCAACACTGAAGCTTTCTTT. Its protein is CSASWTNTEAFF.

The table lists this clonotype with many counts. The rearrangement links TRBV20-1 to TRBJ2-7, with 10 nucleotides matching TRBD2. The CDR3 loop spans 14 amino acids. J lost 3 bases, V lost 1 base, and 3 bases had no gene match. Germline V lookup: CDR1 DFQATT, CDR2 SNEGSKA (reference sequence). CDR3 nucleotides: TGCAGTGCTAGAGGAGCGGGGGGGATCTACGAGCAGTACTTC. Translated, it gives CSARGAGGIYEQYF.

There are a few counts of this clonotype. The chain couples TRBV30 to TRBJ2-7; D is perhaps TRBD1 or TRBD2 (5 bases each). The CDR3 runs 15 residues. Looked up from germline, CDR1 is GTSNPN and CDR2 is SVGIG (reference sequence). Trimming removed 3 bases from V and 0 bases from J, with 15 bases in between. CDR3 amino acids: CAWRGRWGASYEQYF. The CDR3 DNA follows: TGTGCCTGGAGGGGGCGCTGGGGAGCCTCCTACGAGCAGTACTTC. Looking up the rest from reference TRBV30 and TRBJ2-7 gives the full variable domain: SQTIHQWPATLVQPVGSPLSLECTVEGTSNPNLYWYRQAAGRGLQLLFYSVGIGQISSEVPQNLSASRPQDRQFILSSKKLLLSDSGFYLCAWRGRWGASYEQYFGPGTRLTVT.

Many counts were recorded for this clonotype. The chain combines TRBV6-1 with TRBJ2-3, with D perhaps TRBD1 or TRBD2 (5 bases each). V was trimmed by 2 bases and J by 2 bases, leaving 8 bases between them. CDR3 length: 14 residues. CDR1 and CDR2 (germline): MNHNS, SASEGT. This CDR3 is CASSERGATDTQYF. For the CDR3, the DNA is TGTGCCAGCAGTGAAAGGGGAGCCACAGATACGCAGTATTTT.